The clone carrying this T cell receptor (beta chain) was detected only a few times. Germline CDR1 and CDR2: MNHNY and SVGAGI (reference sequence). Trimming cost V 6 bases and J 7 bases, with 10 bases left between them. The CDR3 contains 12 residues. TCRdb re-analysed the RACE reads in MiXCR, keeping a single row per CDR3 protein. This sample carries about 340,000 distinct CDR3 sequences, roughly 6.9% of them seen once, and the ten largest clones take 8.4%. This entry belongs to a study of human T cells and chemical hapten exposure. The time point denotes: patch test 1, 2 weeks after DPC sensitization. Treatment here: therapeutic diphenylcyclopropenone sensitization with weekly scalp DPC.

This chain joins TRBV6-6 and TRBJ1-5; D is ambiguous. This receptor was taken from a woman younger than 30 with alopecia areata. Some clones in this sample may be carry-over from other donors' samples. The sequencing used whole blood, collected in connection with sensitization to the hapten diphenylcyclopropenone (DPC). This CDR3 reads CASRQLGQPQHF. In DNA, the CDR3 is TGTGCCAGCAGGCAACTGGGGCAGCCCCAGCATTTT.